Detailed here is one T cell receptor (beta chain). This receptor's antigen is unknown. Per-nucleotide qualities are absent, and no much larger clonotype sits a single base away. The CDR3 has 13 amino acids, counting the end cysteine and phenylalanine. This entry keeps only the CDR3 DNA: 39 bases, framed from base 1. Trimming removed 5 bases from V and 6 bases from J, leaving 14 bases between the germline ends. CDR1 and CDR2, looked up from the germline V gene, are SGHTA and FQGTGA. The sample is drawn from a study of OX40 agonist ivuxolimab in advanced cancers. For the study in its entirety: Ivuxolimab was an agonistic, fully human IgG2 monoclonal antibody directed against OX40 (CD134), a costimulatory receptor. Among the roughly 50 dose-escalation patients, around 20 had hepatocellular carcinoma, roughly 15 melanoma, 9 renal cell carcinoma and 9 head and neck cancer. Patients were allowed to have had prior anti-PD-1, anti-PD-L1 or anti-CTLA-4 therapy, and roughly 40% of the dose-escalation patients had been treated with checkpoint inhibitors. Three dose-escalation patients achieved partial responses, one with hepatocellular carcinoma and two with cutaneous melanoma. Intravenous ivuxolimab was administered to patients every 2 weeks at six dose levels: 0.01, 0.1, 0.3, 1.5, 3 and 10 mg/kg. In the dose-escalation cohort, around 80% of patients were male, and the mean age was roughly 60 years with a range of 23 to 79. Peripheral TCRbeta sequencing aimed to test whether ivuxolimab altered TCR sequence diversity and caused clonal T-cell expansion. The monotherapy dose-escalation portion (N ≈ 52 patients) of the phase I ivuxolimab trial is reported in the paper.

Patients with a history of autoimmune disease or receiving systemic immunosuppression were excluded from the trial. Peripheral blood for TCR sequencing was drawn from every dose cohort at baseline, at cycle 4 day 1 and at cycle 7 day 1. The samples were drawn from a first-in-human, open-label, multicenter phase I dose-escalation trial of ivuxolimab. Adults with locally advanced or metastatic melanoma, renal cell carcinoma, hepatocellular carcinoma or head and neck squamous cell carcinoma were enrolled in the trial. Before TCR sequencing, CD4+ T cells and CD8+ T cells were sorted from peripheral blood as separate populations. Genomic DNA was extracted from sorted cells for sequencing of the TCRbeta CDR3 region. TCRbeta CDR3 regions were sequenced using the immunoSEQ Assay. TCRdb retrieved this table from immuneACCESS and kept in-frame rearrangements only. Not all clones are present; in checked studies, unresolved V genes account for under half, and no reason is known for the remainder. A total of about 100,000 clones appear in this sample, roughly 94% of them only once. The ten largest clonotypes hold more than 0.15% of the sample.

The research as a whole found: The antigen specificity of the clonally expanded peripheral T cells was not determined. After ivuxolimab, CD8+ T cells had more expanded clones than CD4+ T cells on average. Clonal expansion of both CD4+ and CD8+ blood T cells was observed from baseline to week 6 at doses 0.1 to 3.0 mg/kg. Low levels of normalized T-cell clonal expansion were also shown by some nonresponding patients. In the 0.1-3.0 mg/kg groups, partial responders were among the patients with the lowest normalized peripheral clonal expansion, particularly in CD8+ T cells.

This specimen was CD4+ or CD8+ T cells sorted from blood, taken in a trial of the OX40 agonist ivuxolimab. The chain links TRBV7-3 with TRBJ2-7, with the D gene uncertain. The sequence derives from an adult with an advanced solid tumor such as melanoma, head and neck, liver or kidney cancer. DNA sequence: TGTGCCAGCAGCCCCGGACGCGATCGCGAGCAGTACTTC. Its translation is CASSPGRDREQYF.